The sequence of this T cell receptor beta chain was determined in a study of OX40 agonist ivuxolimab in advanced cancers. Study-wide background: Treatment received earlier with anti-PD-1, anti-PD-L1 or anti-CTLA-4 agents was allowed, and over 30% had some.

CDR3 size: 13 residues. From germline, CDR1 is SGDLS and CDR2 YYNGEE. V gave up 4 bases and J gave up 3 bases; unmatched junction bases: 4. The assay was immunoSEQ multiplex PCR, and TCRdb's table has in-frame clones only and misses some. The sample records around 80,000 clones, around 86% being singletons. The receptor comes from an adult with an advanced solid tumor such as melanoma, head and neck, liver or kidney cancer. This sequence joins TRBV9 and TRBJ2-7; 7 bases fit TRBD1. The material was CD4+ or CD8+ T cells sorted from blood, obtained in a trial of the OX40 agonist ivuxolimab. The CDR3 DNA follows: TGTGCCAGCAGCTTCCGGGACAGCTACGAGCAGTACTTC. Protein sequence: CASSFRDSYEQYF.